The present entry profiles one TCR beta chain with its context. This entry is derived from a study of blood T cell repertoires in COVID-19. Study overall: Collection of acute and convalescent COVID-19 samples took place in the United States, Italy and Spain. Sample material is recorded as cDNA or gDNA derived from T cells, B-cell-depleted T cells, or PBMCs.

With V trimmed by 5 bases and J by 4 bases, 6 bases remained unmatched. The CDR3 is 15 amino acids. Germline V lookup: CDR1 SGHNT, CDR2 YENEEA. Authors' methods: Estimation of nucleated cell counts was performed using reference gene primer amplification. Sequencing used immunoSEQ multiplex PCR; TCRdb keeps in-frame clones, though not all of them. V and J calls and clone size are as listed in that table; D and trimming were resolved from the DNA. This sample has under 80,000 clones, with 70% to 90% found just once. This chain joins TRBV11-3 and TRBJ2-3, with 10 bases lining up with TRBD1. The receptor was derived from an elderly man in a cohort sampled during active COVID-19. The sample consisted of peripheral blood. CDR3 coding DNA: TGTGCCAGCAGCCCAGGGACAGGGGTCCCAGATACGCAGTATTTT. Protein sequence: CASSPGTGVPDTQYF.